A selection of T cell receptor beta chains follows, all from one sample in a study of cytomegalovirus exposure and HLA in healthy donors. Only in-frame clones appear in the TCRdb table, and some are missing; sequencing was by immunoSEQ multiplex PCR. The sample has 150,000 to 200,000 clones; about 87% are singletons. The material sequenced was PBMCs. Source of these receptors: a woman under 30 in good health and CMV-seronegative. Each CDR3 is given with its conserved first and last residue. A D gene is named only where the DNA matches it firmly. Clone size, where shown, is once, few, many, or a class for clones that have expanded.

d_call,j_call,v_call,clone_size,cdr3_nt,cdr3_aa
-,TRBJ1-1,TRBV7-2,once,TGTGCCAGCAGCGTCGGACTGTCGAACACTGAAGCTTTCTTT,CASSVGLSNTEAFF
-,TRBJ2-7,TRBV2,-,TGTGCCAGCAGGGACGGTACAGGGAGCGACGAGCAGTACTTC,CASRDGTGSDEQYF
TRBD1,TRBJ1-5,TRBV28,-,TGTGCCAGCAGCCGGGACAGGAGCAATCAGCCCCAGCATTTT,CASSRDRSNQPQHF
TRBD2,TRBJ2-2,TRBV5-1,once,TGCGCCAGATGGAGGGGAAGCCAGAATAGTTTAGCGGGGGGGAACACCGGGGAGCTGTTTTTT,CARWRGSQNSLAGGNTGELFF
-,TRBJ1-1,TRBV5-5,-,TGTGCCAGCAGCTGGGTAGGGGCTGAAGCTTTCTTT,CASSWVGAEAFF
-,TRBJ2-1,TRBV6-4,once,TGTGCCAGCAGTGAAAGGCAGGCCTTACATGAGCAGTTCTTC,CASSERQALHEQFF
-,TRBJ2-1,TRBV4-1,-,TGCGCCAGCAGCCATTCCACAGGGGAGGTGAACAATGAGCAGTTCTTC,CASSHSTGEVNNEQFF
-,TRBJ1-5,TRBV19,-,TGTGCCAGTATCTCTACAGGATTTAGCAATCAGCCCCAGCATTTT,CASISTGFSNQPQHF
-,TRBJ2-2,TRBV6-4,-,TGTGCCAGCAGTCGGGCTAGCGATACCGGGGAGCTGTTTTTT,CASSRASDTGELFF
TRBD1,TRBJ2-3,TRBV6-5,once,TGTGCCAGCAGGGGACAGGGCACAGATACGCAGTATTTT,CASRGQGTDTQYF
-,TRBJ2-2,TRBV10-3,once,TGTGCCATCAGTGAGGACATGAGCACCGGGGAGCTGTTTTTT,CAISEDMSTGELFF
-,TRBJ1-1,TRBV7-9,-,TGTGCCAGCAGCCTTACGGACAGCCGTTCCTTGCGAGCTTTCTTT,CASSLTDSRSLRAFF
-,TRBJ2-7,TRBV5-1,-,TGCGCCAGCAGCTTGTTCCCGGCAGACAACTCCTACGAGCAGTACTTC,CASSLFPADNSYEQYF
TRBD1,TRBJ2-7,TRBV10-2,-,TGCGCCAGCAGGCTAGCCTTGGGACAGGGCTACGAGCAGTACTTC,CASRLALGQGYEQYF
TRBD1,TRBJ2-3,TRBV7-9,-,TGTGCCAGCAGCTTTTCTCTGGACAGGTCCTCTAGCACAGATACGCAGTATTTT,CASSFSLDRSSSTDTQYF
-,TRBJ1-3,TRBV7-2,few,TGTGCCAGCAGCCCTTTCCAGGGAAACACCATATATTTT,CASSPFQGNTIYF
-,TRBJ1-1,TRBV2,-,TGTGCCAGCAGCCCTGGCCCGGGAACTGAAGCTTTCTTT,CASSPGPGTEAFF
-,TRBJ2-2,TRBV7-2,-,TGTGCCAGCAGCTTAAACCCGGTAGCGGCTACCGGGGAGCTGTTTTTT,CASSLNPVAATGELFF